This TCR beta chain originates from a study of blood T cell repertoires in COVID-19. Overall study context: Both acute and convalescent COVID-19 samples were obtained from the United States, Italy and Spain. In each case, the material was cDNA or gDNA derived from T cells, B-cell-depleted T cells, or PBMCs.

Authors' data handling: Nucleated cell counts were estimated from reference gene primer amplification. Clones were read by immunoSEQ multiplex PCR, and TCRdb kept only the in-frame ones, dropping some. Clone size and V and J calls were adopted from that table, with D and trimming inferred from the DNA. This sample carries approximately 230,000 clones, about four fifths of them seen once, and the ten largest clones take about 9%. The CDR3 covers 13 residues. The germline V gene has CDR1 KGHDR and CDR2 SFDVKD. Trimming took off 1 base at V and 6 bases at J, with 8 bases between the two ends. The gene calls are TRBV24-1 and TRBJ1-2; D is uncertain. Material: peripheral blood. The TCR comes from a man older than 75 with acute or convalescent COVID-19. CDR3 sequence reads: CATSDFEGDGYTF. The CDR3 region has the DNA TGTGCCACCAGTGATTTCGAGGGAGATGGCTACACCTTC.